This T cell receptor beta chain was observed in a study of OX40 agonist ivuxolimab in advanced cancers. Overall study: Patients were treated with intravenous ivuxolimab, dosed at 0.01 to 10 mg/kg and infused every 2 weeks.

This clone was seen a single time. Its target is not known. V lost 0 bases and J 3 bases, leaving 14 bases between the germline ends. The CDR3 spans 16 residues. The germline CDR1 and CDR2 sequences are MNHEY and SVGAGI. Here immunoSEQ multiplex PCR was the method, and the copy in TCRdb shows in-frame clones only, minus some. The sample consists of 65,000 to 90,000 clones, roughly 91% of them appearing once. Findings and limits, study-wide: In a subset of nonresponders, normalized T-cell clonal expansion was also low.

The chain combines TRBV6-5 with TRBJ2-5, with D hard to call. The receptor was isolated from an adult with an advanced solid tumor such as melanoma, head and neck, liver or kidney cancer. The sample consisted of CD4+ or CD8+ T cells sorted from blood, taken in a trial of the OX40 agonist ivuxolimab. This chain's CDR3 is CASSYSMTAGEETQYF. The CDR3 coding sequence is TGTGCCAGCAGTTACTCGATGACTGCTGGGGAAGAGACCCAGTACTTC.